The present T cell receptor (beta chain) was sequenced within a study of blood T cell repertoires in COVID-19. Study summary: Material from acute and convalescent COVID-19 was sourced from the United States, Italy and Spain.

Using immunoSEQ multiplex PCR, the repertoire was profiled, and TCRdb retains in-frame clones only, with some absent. This table holds about 120,000 clones, around four fifths found once. There are 16 residues in the CDR3. The V gene's germline CDR1 is LGHNA and CDR2 YNFKEQ. The V gene end was trimmed by 4 bases and the J gene end by 7 bases; junction bases not matched to a gene: 12. The chain carries TRBV4-2 and TRBJ2-1, with 8 bases matching TRBD2. Sequenced sample: peripheral blood. This clonotype was obtained from a human donor in a cohort sampled during active COVID-19. CDR3 DNA sequence: TGTGCCAGCAGCCCTATGGCCGGGGGGGCGGGGAATGAGCAGTTCTTC. It translates to CASSPMAGGAGNEQFF.